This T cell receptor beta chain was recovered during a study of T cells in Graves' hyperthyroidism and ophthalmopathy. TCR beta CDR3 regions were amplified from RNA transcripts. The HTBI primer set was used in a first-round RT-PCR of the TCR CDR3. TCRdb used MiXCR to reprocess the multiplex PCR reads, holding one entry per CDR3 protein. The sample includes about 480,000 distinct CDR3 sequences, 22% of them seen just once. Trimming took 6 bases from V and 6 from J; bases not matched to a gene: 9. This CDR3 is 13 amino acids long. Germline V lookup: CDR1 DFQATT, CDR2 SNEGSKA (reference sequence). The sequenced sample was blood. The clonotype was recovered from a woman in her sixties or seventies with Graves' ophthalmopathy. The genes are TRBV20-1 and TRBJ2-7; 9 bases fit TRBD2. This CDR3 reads CSAAGTSKAEQYF. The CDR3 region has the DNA TGCAGTGCCGCTGGGACTAGCAAAGCCGAGCAGTACTTC.